The rows below give T cell receptor beta chains drawn from one sample of a study of cytotoxic CD8 clonotypes in ibrutinib-treated CLL. The assay was immunoSEQ multiplex PCR, and TCRdb's table has in-frame clones only and misses some. The table has around 160,000 clones, 81% seen once; the top ten hold about 2.1%. The material sequenced was PBMCs, taken after 12 months of ibrutinib treatment. All receptors derive from a human donor with chronic lymphocytic leukemia. Both conserved end residues are part of each CDR3. The order of the fields is clone size, D gene, V gene, J gene, CDR3 protein, CDR3 DNA. A D gene is named only where the DNA matches it firmly. Not every row has a clone size; where given, it reads once, few, many or a size class.

size: few; D: TRBD1; V: TRBV5-6; J: TRBJ2-2; CDR3: CASSSGTGGSNTGELFF; DNA: TGTGCCAGCAGCTCTGGGACAGGGGGCTCGAACACCGGGGAGCTGTTTTTT
size: many; D: TRBD1; V: TRBV28; J: TRBJ1-6; CDR3: CASSLSGGWSPLHF; DNA: TGTGCCAGCAGTTTATCAGGGGGCTGGTCACCCCTCCACTTT
size: NA; D: NA; V: TRBV27; J: TRBJ1-1; CDR3: CASCTGMNTEAFF; DNA: TGTGCCAGCTGCACCGGCATGAACACTGAAGCTTTCTTT
size: NA; D: TRBD1; V: TRBV28; J: TRBJ1-2; CDR3: CASRSPGQGQGYTF; DNA: TGTGCCAGCAGGTCACCGGGACAGGGGCAAGGCTACACCTTC
size: NA; D: TRBD2; V: TRBV7-2; J: TRBJ2-7; CDR3: CASSRGLASYGEQYF; DNA: TGTGCCAGCAGCAGAGGACTAGCTTCTTATGGCGAGCAGTACTTC
size: NA; D: TRBD2; V: TRBV7-6; J: TRBJ2-5; CDR3: CASSLDRASGGGLETQYF; DNA: TGTGCCAGCAGCTTGGATAGGGCTAGCGGGGGGGGTCTGGAGACCCAGTACTTC
size: NA; D: NA; V: TRBV18; J: TRBJ1-3; CDR3: CASSPGIGSFSGNTIYF; DNA: TGTGCCAGCTCACCAGGAATAGGTAGTTTCTCTGGAAACACCATATATTTT
size: NA; D: NA; V: TRBV4-1; J: TRBJ2-5; CDR3: CASSQDGSPYQETQYF; DNA: TGCGCCAGCAGCCAAGACGGGTCCCCGTACCAAGAGACCCAGTACTTC
size: NA; D: TRBD2; V: TRBV28; J: TRBJ2-7; CDR3: CASRESGGSPYEQYF; DNA: TGTGCCAGCAGGGAGTCTGGCGGGAGTCCTTACGAGCAGTACTTC
size: NA; D: TRBD2; V: TRBV14; J: TRBJ2-1; CDR3: CASSQDYVTSGRGDEQFF; DNA: TGTGCCAGCAGCCAAGATTACGTCACTAGCGGGAGAGGAGATGAGCAGTTCTTC
size: NA; D: TRBD1; V: TRBV7-9; J: TRBJ1-2; CDR3: CASSPGTGGDGYGYTF; DNA: TGTGCCAGCAGCCCCGGGACAGGGGGCGACGGCTATGGCTACACCTTC